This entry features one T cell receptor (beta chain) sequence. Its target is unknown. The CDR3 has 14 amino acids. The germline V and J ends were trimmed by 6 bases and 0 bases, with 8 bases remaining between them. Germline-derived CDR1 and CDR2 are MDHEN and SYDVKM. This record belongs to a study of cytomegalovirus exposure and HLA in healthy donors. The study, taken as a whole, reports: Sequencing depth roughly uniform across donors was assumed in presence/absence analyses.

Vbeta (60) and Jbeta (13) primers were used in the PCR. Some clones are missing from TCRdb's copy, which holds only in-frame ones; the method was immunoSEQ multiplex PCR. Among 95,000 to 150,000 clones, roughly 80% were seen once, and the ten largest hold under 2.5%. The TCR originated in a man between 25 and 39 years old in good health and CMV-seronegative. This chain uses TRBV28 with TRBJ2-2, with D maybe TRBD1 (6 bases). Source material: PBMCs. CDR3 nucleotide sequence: TGTGCCAGCAGACAGGGAGCGAACACCGGGGAGCTGTTTTTT. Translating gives CASRQGANTGELFF. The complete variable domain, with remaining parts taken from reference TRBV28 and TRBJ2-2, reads DVKVTQSSRYLVKRTGEKVFLECVQDMDHENMFWYRQDPGLGLRLIYFSYDVKMKEKGDIPEGYSVSREKKERFSLILESASTNQTSMYLCASRQGANTGELFFGEGSRLTVL.